This T cell receptor (beta chain) was identified in a study of cytomegalovirus exposure and HLA in healthy donors. V shed 2 bases and J 12 bases; nucleotides not matched to a gene: 11. CDR3 length equals 14 residues. Per the germline V gene, CDR1 is SGHRS and CDR2 is YFSETQ. PCR used 60 Vbeta primers and 13 Jbeta primers. Data came from immunoSEQ multiplex PCR; TCRdb stores just in-frame clones and leaves some out. This table has about 43,000 clones, roughly half appearing once. V usage is TRBV5-1 and J usage is TRBJ2-1; 7 positions match TRBD2. This receptor was taken from a man in his 60s in good health and CMV-seronegative. The specimen sequenced was PBMCs. The CDR3 region has the DNA TGCGCCAGCAGCTTAGGAACGCGGGAGACAACGCAGTTCTTC. It codes for CASSLGTRETTQFF.